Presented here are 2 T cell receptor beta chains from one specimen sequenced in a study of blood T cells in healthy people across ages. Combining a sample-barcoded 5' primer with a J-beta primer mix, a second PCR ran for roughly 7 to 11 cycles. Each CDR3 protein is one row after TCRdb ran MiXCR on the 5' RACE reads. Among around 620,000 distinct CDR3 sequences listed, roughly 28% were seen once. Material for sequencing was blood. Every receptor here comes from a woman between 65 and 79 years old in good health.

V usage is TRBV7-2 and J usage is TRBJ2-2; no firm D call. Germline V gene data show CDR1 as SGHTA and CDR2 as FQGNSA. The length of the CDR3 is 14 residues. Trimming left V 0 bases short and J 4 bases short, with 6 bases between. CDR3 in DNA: TGTGCCAGCAGCTTAGCACCGAGCACCGGGGAGCTGTTTTTT. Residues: CASSLAPSTGELFF. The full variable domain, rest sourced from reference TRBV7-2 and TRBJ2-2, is GAGVSQSPSNKVTEKGKDVELRCDPISGHTALYWYRQSLGQGLEFLIYFQGNSAPDKSGLPSDRFSAERTGGSVSTLTIQRTQQEDSAVYLCASSLAPSTGELFFGEGSRLTVL.

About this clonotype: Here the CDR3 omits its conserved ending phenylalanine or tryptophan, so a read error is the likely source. The CDR3 region is CSARGGADYSYNEQFL. The CDR3 DNA sequence: TGCAGTGCTAGAGGAGGGGCGGACTACTCCTACAATGAGCAGTTCCTC. This sequence joins TRBV20-1 and TRBJ2-1; TRBD2 might be the D (6 bases). V was shortened by 1 base and J by 0 bases, with 13 bases between the two germline ends. The V gene's germline CDR1 is DFQATT and CDR2 SNEGSKA (reference sequence). The CDR3 has 16 amino acids.